This T cell receptor (beta chain) was retrieved from a study of T-cell reconstitution after alpha-beta-depleted transplantation in children. The CDR3 totals 15 residues. V dropped 5 bases and J dropped 0 bases, with 12 bases sitting between them. Germline lookup yields CDR1 MNHNS and CDR2 SASEGT. The library targeted TCRbeta and was prepared with unique molecular identifiers. One entry per CDR3 protein, called by TCRdb with MiXCR from the PCR reads. The sample has about 440,000 distinct CDR3 sequences, about 45% seen once. The study's findings and limits: Expanded graft clones numbering several hundred reportedly gave rise to alpha-beta T cells about two months after transplant. One year post-transplant, T-cell counts and diversity were largely derived from T cells produced anew. At day 60, the high TCRbeta diversity found in some patients originated from recipient T cells and thymic progenitors that had survived.

Regarding this clonotype: The antigen is undetermined.

This TCR came from a girl aged 2 to 9 with aplastic anemia, due to receive a stem cell transplant. The material sequenced was PBMCs, taken before TCRalphabeta/CD19-depleted stem cell transplant. The V gene is TRBV6-1, the J gene TRBJ2-3; D perhaps matches TRBD2 (6 bases). CDR3 bases: TGTGCCAGCAGTCAGGGAGGTACTAGCACAGATACGCAGTATTTT. Encoded protein: CASSQGGTSTDTQYF.